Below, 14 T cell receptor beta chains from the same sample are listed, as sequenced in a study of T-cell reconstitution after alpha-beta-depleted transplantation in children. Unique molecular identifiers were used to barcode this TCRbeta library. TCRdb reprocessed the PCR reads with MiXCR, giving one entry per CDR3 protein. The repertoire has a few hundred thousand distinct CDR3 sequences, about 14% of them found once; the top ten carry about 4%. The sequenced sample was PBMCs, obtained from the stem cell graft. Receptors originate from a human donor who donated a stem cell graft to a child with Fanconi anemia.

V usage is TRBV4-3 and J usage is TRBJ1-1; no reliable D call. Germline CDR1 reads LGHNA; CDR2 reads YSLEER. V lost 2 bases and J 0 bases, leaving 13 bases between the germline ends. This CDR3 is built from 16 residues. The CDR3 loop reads CASSQLPGRVNTEAFF. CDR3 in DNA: TGCGCCAGCAGCCAACTTCCCGGGAGGGTGAACACTGAAGCTTTCTTT.

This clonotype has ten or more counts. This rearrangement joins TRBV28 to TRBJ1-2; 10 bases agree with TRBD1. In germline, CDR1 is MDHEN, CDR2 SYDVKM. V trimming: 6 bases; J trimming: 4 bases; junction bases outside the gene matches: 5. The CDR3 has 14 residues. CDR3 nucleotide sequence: TGTGCCAGCAGCCCCGGACAGGGGGGCTATGGCTACACCTTC. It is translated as CASSPGQGGYGYTF.

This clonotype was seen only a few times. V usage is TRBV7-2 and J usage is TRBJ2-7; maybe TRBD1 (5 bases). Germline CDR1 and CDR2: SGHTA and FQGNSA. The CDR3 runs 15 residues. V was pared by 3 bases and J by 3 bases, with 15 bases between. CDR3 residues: CASSLSGRVLYEQYF. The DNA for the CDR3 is TGTGCCAGCAGCTTGAGTGGCAGGGTCCTCTACGAGCAGTACTTC.

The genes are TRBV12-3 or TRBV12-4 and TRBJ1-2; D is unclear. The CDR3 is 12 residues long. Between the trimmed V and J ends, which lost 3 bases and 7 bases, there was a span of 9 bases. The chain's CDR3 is CASSFQGFGYTF. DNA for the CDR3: TGTGCCAGCAGTTTCCAAGGGTTTGGCTACACCTTC.

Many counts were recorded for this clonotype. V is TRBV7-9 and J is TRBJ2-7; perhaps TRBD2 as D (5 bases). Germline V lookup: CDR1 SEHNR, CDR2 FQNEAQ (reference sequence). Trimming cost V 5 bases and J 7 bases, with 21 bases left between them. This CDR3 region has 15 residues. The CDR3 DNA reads TGTGCCAGCAGCGCCGCGGGTCAAACTCCGGGAGAGCAGTACTTC. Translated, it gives CASSAAGQTPGEQYF.

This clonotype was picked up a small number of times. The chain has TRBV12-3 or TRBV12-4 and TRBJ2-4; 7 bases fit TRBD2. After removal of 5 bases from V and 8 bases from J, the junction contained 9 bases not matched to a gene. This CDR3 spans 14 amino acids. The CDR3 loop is CASSPPWAGDIQYF. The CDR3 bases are TGTGCCAGCAGTCCCCCCTGGGCGGGGGACATTCAGTACTTC.

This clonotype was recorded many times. The CDR3 sequence: CASSFQGGNEQFF. The CDR3 nucleotides are TGTGCCAGCAGCTTTCAGGGGGGGAATGAGCAGTTCTTC. V is TRBV7-9 and J is TRBJ2-1, with D possibly being TRBD1 or TRBD2 (7 bases each). Germline assignment: CDR1 SEHNR and CDR2 FQNEAQ (reference sequence). V lost 3 bases, J lost 7 bases, and 10 bases lay in between. This CDR3 has 13 residues.

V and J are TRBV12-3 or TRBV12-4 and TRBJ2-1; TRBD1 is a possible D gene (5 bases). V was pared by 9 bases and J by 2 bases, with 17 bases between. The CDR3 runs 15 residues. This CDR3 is CASSPTGRPYNEQFF. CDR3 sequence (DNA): TGTGCCAGTTCGCCTACAGGTCGCCCCTACAATGAGCAGTTCTTC.

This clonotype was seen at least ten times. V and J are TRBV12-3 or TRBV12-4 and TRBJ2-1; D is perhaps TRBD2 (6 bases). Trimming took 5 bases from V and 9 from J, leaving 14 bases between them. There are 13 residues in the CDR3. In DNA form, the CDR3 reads TGTGCCAGCAGTGGGGGGTTTGCTAGTGAGCAGTTCTTC. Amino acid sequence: CASSGGFASEQFF.

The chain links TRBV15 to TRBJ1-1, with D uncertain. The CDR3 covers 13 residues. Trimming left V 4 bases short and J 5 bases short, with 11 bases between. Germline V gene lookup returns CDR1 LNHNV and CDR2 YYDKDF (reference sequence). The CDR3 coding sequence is TGTGCCACCAGCACGATTCTTGGGACTGAAGCTTTCTTT. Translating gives CATSTILGTEAFF.

CDR3 in DNA: TGCGCCAGCAGCCAAGATGAATCTCCTTCCTACGAGCAGTACTTC. It is translated as CASSQDESPSYEQYF. This rearrangement joins TRBV4-3 to TRBJ2-7, with D unresolved. This CDR3 has 15 amino acids. Germline CDR1 reads LGHNA; CDR2 reads YSLEER. V dropped 0 bases and J dropped 1 base, with 10 bases sitting between them.

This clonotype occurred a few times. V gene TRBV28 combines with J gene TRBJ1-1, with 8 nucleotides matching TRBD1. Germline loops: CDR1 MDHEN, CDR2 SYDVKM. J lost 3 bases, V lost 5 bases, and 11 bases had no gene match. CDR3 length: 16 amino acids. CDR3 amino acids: CASSPSGGGGYTEAFF. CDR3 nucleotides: TGTGCCAGCAGTCCATCAGGGGGCGGTGGGTACACTGAAGCTTTCTTT.

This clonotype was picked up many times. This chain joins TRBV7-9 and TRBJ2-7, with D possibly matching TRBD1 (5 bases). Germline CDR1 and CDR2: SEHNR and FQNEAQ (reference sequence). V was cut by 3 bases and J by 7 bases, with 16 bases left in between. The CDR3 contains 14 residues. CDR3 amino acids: CASSFIAGFDEQYF. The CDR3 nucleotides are TGTGCCAGCAGCTTCATTGCAGGGTTTGATGAGCAGTACTTC.

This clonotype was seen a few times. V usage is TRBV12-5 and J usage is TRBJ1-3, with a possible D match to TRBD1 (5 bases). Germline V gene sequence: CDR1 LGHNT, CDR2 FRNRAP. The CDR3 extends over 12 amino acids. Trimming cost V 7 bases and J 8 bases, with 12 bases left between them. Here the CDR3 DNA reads TGTGCTAGTGATGCGGGAGGGGACACCATATATTTT. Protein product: CASDAGGDTIYF.